This paragraph reports one T cell receptor beta chain. The target antigen is unknown. Unique molecular identifiers were incorporated into the prepared TCRbeta library. In TCRdb, the PCR reads were re-called with MiXCR into one record per CDR3 protein. The sample comprises about a million distinct CDR3 sequences, about 29% of which are singletons, and roughly 28% rests with the top ten. The sample originates from a study of T-cell reconstitution after alpha-beta-depleted transplantation in children. Germline CDR1 SGHRS, CDR2 YFSETQ. The CDR3 is 12 residues long. V dropped 4 bases and J dropped 11; count of bases not matched to a gene: 7. Findings and caveats of the study: Surviving recipient cells, namely T cells and thymic progenitors, were the source of high day-60 TCRbeta diversity in some patients. Roughly two months post-transplant, alpha-beta T cells reportedly originated from several hundred graft clones that had expanded. From newly produced T cells came most of the T-cell counts and diversity one year after transplant.

Material: PBMCs, mostly from graft donor cells, obtained 360 days after TCRalphabeta/CD19-depleted stem cell transplant. The sequence came from a boy younger than two who had a stem cell transplant for SCID, so the T cells may come from the graft donor. The genes are TRBV5-1 and TRBJ1-1, with 8 nucleotides matching TRBD1. CDR3 sequence: CASSPGQDRAFF. DNA for the CDR3: TGCGCCAGCAGCCCGGGACAGGATAGGGCTTTCTTT.